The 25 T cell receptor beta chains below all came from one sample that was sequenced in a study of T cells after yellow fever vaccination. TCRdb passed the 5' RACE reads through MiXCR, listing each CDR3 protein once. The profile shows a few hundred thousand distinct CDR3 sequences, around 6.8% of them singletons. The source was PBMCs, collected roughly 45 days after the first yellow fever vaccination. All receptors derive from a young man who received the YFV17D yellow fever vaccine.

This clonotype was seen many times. The CDR3 sequence is CASSPPRGGADTQYF. In DNA form, the CDR3 reads TGTGCCAGCTCACCCCCACGGGGCGGAGCAGATACGCAGTATTTT. This chain connects TRBV18 to TRBJ2-3; either TRBD1 or TRBD2 may fit D (5 bases each). In germline, CDR1 is KGHSH, CDR2 LQKENI. The V and J ends lost 3 bases and 4 bases respectively, with 14 bases between them. The CDR3 totals 15 residues.

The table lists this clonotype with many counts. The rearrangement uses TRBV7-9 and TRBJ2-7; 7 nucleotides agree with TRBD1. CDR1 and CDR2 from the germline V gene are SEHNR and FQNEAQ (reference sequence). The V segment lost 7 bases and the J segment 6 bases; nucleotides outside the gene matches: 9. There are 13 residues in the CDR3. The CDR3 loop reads CASTLDRVAEQYF. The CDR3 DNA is TGTGCCAGCACCCTAGACAGGGTCGCCGAGCAGTACTTC.

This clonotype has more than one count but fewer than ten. DNA for the CDR3: TGTGCCAGCAGCCCCCAGGGCGTAAATGGCTACACCTTC. This sequence encodes CASSPQGVNGYTF. The V gene is TRBV7-2, the J gene TRBJ1-2; D may be TRBD1 (5 bases). The V and J ends lost 5 bases and 6 bases respectively, with 13 bases between them. CDR1 is SGHTA and CDR2 is FQGNSA in the germline V gene. The CDR3 consists of 13 residues. Based on the CDR3 plus reference TRBV7-2 and TRBJ1-2, the full variable domain is GAGVSQSPSNKVTEKGKDVELRCDPISGHTALYWYRQSLGQGLEFLIYFQGNSAPDKSGLPSDRFSAERTGGSVSTLTIQRTQQEDSAVYLCASSPQGVNGYTFGSGTRLTVV.

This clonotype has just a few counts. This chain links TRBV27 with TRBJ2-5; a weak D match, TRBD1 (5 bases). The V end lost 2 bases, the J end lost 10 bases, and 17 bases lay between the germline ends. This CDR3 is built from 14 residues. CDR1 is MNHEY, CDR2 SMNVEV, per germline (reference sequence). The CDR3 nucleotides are TGTGCCAGCAGTTTAATTCAGGGATCGATAGACCAGTACTTC. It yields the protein CASSLIQGSIDQYF.

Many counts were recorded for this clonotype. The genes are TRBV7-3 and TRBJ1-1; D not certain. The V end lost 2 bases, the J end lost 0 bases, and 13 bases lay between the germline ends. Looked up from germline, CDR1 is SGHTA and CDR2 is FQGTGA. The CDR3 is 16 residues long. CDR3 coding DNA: TGTGCCAGCAGCTTAGCCCCCGGAGATTTGAACACTGAAGCTTTCTTT. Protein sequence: CASSLAPGDLNTEAFF.

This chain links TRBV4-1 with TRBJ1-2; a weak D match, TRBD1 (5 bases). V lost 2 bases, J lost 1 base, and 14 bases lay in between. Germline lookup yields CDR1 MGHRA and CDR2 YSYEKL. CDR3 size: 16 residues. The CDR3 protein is CASSQRSGALNYGYTF. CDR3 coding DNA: TGCGCCAGCAGCCAAAGGTCCGGGGCACTTAACTATGGCTACACCTTC.

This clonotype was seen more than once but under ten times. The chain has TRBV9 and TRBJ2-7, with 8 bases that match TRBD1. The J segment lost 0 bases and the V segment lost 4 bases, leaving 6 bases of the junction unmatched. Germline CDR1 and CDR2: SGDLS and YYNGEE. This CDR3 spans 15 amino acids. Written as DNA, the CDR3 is TGTGCCAGCAGCCCACGACAGGGGAGCTCCTACGAGCAGTACTTC. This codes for CASSPRQGSSYEQYF.

CDR3 bases: TGCGCCAGCAGCCAAGACCAGTCTAGCACAGATACGCAGTATTTT. It encodes CASSQDQSSTDTQYF. The chain has TRBV4-3 and TRBJ2-3, with D unresolved. The V end lost 0 bases, the J end lost 0 bases, and 7 bases lay between the germline ends. The CDR3 contains 15 residues. CDR1 and CDR2 (germline): LGHNA, YSLEER.

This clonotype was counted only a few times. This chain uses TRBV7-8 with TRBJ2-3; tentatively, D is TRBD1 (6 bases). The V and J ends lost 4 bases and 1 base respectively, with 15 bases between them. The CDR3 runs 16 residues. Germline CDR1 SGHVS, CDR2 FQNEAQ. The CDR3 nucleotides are TGTGCCAGCAGCTCCCCCCACGCAGGGGGCACAGATACGCAGTATTTT. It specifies CASSSPHAGGTDTQYF. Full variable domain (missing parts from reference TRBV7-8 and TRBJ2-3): GAGVSQSPRYKVAKRGQDVALRCDPISGHVSLFWYQQALGQGPEFLTYFQNEAQLDKSGLPSDRFFAERPEGSVSTLKIQRTQQEDSAVYLCASSSPHAGGTDTQYFGPGTRLTVL.

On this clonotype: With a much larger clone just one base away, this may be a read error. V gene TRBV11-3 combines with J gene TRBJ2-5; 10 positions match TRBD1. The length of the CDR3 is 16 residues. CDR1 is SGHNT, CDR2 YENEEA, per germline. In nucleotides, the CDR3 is TGTGTCAGCAGCCGGGGACAGGGGCTGGGCAAAGAGACCCAGTACTTC. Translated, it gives CVSSRGQGLGKETQYF.

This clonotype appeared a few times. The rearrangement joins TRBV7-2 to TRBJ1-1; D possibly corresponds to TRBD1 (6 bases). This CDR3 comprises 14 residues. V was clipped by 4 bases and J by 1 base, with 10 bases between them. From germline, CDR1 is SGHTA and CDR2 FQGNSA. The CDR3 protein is CASSSDRTNTEAFF. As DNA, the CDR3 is TGTGCCAGCAGCTCCGACAGGACGAACACTGAAGCTTTCTTT.

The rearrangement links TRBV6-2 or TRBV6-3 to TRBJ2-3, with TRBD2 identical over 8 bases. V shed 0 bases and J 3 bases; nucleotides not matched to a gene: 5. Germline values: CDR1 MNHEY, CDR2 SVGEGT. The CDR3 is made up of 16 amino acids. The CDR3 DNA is TGTGCCAGCAGTTACTCGTCGGGGGGGGATACAGATACGCAGTATTTT. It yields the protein CASSYSSGGDTDTQYF.

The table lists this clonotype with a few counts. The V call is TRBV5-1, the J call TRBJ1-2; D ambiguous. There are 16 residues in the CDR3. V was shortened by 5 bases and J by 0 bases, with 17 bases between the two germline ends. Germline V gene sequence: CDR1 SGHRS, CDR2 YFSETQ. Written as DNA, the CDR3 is TGCGCCAGCAGTGACACCCGCGGTCCGACTAACTATGGCTACACCTTC. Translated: CASSDTRGPTNYGYTF.

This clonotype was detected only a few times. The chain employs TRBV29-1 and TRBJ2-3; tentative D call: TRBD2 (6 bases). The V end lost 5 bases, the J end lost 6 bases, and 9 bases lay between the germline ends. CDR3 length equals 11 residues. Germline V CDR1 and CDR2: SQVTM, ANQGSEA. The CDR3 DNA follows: TGCAGCGTTTTCGGAGGGGATACGCAGTATTTT. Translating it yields CSVFGGDTQYF.

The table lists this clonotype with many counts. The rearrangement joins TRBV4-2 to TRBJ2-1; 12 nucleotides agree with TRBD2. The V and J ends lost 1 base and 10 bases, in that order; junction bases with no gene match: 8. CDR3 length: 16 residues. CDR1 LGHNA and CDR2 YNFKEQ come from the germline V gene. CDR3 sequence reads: CASSQAGTSGWLEQFF. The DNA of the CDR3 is TGTGCCAGCAGCCAAGCCGGGACTAGCGGGTGGTTGGAGCAGTTCTTC.

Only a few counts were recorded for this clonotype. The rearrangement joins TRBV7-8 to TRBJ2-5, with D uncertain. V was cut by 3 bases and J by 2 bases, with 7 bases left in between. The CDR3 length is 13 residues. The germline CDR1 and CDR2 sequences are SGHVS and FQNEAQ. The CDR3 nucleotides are TGTGCCAGCAGCTTCCGGCAGCAAGAGACCCAGTACTTC. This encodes CASSFRQQETQYF.

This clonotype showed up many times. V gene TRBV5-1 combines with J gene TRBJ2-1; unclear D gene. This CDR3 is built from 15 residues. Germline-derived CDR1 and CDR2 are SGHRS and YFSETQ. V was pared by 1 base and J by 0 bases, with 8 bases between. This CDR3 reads CASSLNGPSYNEQFF. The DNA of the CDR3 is TGCGCCAGCAGCTTGAATGGGCCCTCCTACAATGAGCAGTTCTTC. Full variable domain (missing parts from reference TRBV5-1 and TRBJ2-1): KAGVTQTPRYLIKTRGQQVTLSCSPISGHRSVSWYQQTPGQGLQFLFEYFSETQRNKGNFPGRFSGRQFSNSRSEMNVSTLELGDSALYLCASSLNGPSYNEQFFGPGTRLTVL.

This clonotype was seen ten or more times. The CDR3 bases are TGTGCCAGCAGCTTAGACCCGGGACTAGCGGGGGGCGGTTGGTTCTTC. Protein: CASSLDPGLAGGGWFF. This sequence joins TRBV11-2 and TRBJ2-1, with 15 bases matching TRBD2. Germline assignment: CDR1 SGHAT and CDR2 FQNNGV. J gave up 15 bases and V 0 bases, and 9 bases lay outside the gene matches. This CDR3 is 16 amino acids long.

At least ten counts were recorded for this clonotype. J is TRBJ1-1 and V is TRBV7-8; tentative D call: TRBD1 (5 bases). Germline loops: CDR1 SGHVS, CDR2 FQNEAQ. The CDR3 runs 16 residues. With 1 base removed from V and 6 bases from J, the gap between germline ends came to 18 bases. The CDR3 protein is CASSLVGVMMDSEAFF. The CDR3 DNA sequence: TGTGCCAGCAGCTTAGTAGGGGTAATGATGGACTCTGAAGCTTTCTTT. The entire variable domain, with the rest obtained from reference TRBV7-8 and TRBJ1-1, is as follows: GAGVSQSPRYKVAKRGQDVALRCDPISGHVSLFWYQQALGQGPEFLTYFQNEAQLDKSGLPSDRFFAERPEGSVSTLKIQRTQQEDSAVYLCASSLVGVMMDSEAFFGQGTRLTVV.

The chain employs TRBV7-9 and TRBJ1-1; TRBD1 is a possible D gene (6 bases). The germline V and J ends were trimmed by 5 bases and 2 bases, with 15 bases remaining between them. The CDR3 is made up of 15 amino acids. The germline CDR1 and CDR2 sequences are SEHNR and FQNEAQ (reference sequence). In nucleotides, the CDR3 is TGTGCCAGCAGCCCAAGTGGACAGCTTAACACTGAAGCTTTCTTT. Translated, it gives CASSPSGQLNTEAFF.

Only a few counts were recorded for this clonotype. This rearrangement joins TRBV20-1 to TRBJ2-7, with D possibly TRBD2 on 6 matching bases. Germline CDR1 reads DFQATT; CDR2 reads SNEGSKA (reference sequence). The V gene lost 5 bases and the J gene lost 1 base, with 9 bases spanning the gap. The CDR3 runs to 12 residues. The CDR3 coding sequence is TGCAGTGCTCGTAGCGGTTCCTACGAGCAGTACTTC. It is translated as CSARSGSYEQYF.

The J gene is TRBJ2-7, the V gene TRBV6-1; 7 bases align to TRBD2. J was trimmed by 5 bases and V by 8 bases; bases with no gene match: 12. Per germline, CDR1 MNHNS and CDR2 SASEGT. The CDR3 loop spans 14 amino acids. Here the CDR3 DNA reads TGTGCCAGCGGTGGAGGGGAGGGATTGGACGAGCAGTACTTC. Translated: CASGGGEGLDEQYF.

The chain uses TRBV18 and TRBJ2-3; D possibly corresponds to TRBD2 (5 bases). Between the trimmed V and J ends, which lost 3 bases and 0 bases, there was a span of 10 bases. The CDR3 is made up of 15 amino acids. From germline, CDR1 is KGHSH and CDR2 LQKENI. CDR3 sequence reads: CASSPTTLSTDTQYF. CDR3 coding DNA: TGTGCCAGCTCACCGACTACCCTCAGCACAGATACGCAGTATTTT. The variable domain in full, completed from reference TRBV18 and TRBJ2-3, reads NAGVMQNPRHLVRRRGQEARLRCSPMKGHSHVYWYRQLPEEGLKFMVYLQKENIIDESGMPKERFSAEFPKEGPSILRIQQVVRGDSAAYFCASSPTTLSTDTQYFGPGTRLTVL.

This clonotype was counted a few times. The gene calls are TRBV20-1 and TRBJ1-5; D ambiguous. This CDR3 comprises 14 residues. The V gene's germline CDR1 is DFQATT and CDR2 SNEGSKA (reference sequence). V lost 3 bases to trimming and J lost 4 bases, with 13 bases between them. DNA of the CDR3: TGCAGTGCTAGTACAGCCATTCTTAATCAGCCCCAGCATTTT. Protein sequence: CSASTAILNQPQHF.

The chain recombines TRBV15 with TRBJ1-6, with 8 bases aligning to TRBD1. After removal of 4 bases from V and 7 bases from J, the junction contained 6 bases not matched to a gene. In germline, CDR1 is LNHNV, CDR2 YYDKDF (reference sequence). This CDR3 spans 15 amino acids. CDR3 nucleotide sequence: TGTGCCACCAGCAAAAGCGGACAGGGCAATTCACCCCTCCACTTT. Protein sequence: CATSKSGQGNSPLHF.